The 2 T cell receptor beta chains below all came from one sample that was sequenced in a study of post-analysis software for immune sequencing data. Incorporated into the TCR beta cDNA libraries were unique molecular identifiers, which served to reduce PCR and sequencing biases. From the PCR reads, TCRdb called clonotypes with MiXCR, one entry per CDR3 protein. The table includes approximately 250,000 distinct CDR3 sequences, 35% to 40% detected once. Study results and caveats: A few TRBV segments appeared more often in patients than in controls, and TRBV5-6, TRBV5-1 and TRBV20-1 were among these.

No antigen is known for these receptors. What was sequenced was blood. Receptor source: a girl between 10 and 17 years old with multiple sclerosis.

This chain connects TRBV10-3 to TRBJ2-1, with D maybe TRBD2 (5 bases). The V end was cut by 1 base, the J end by 8 bases, with 9 bases between. The CDR3 sequence is 13 residues long. Germline CDR1 reads ENHRY; CDR2 reads SYGVKD. The CDR3 region has the DNA TGTGCCATCAGTGAGTGGCACGGGGATGAGCAGTTCTTC. Protein: CAISEWHGDEQFF.

The chain carries TRBV15 and TRBJ2-7, with TRBD2 matching 7 bases. CDR1 is LNHNV, CDR2 YYDKDF, per germline (reference sequence). CDR3 length equals 14 residues. V was pared by 1 base and J by 0 bases, with 0 bases of the junction left unmatched. CDR3 sequence (DNA): TGTGCCACCAGCAGAGGCGGGAGCTCCTACGAGCAGTACTTC. Its translation is CATSRGGSSYEQYF.